Listed here are 25 T cell receptor beta chains from one sample, sequenced in a study of spatial heterogeneity in lung cancer. TCRdb passed the 5' RACE reads through MiXCR, listing each CDR3 protein once. This sample has 35,000 to 55,000 distinct CDR3 sequences, with 22% found just once. Regarding time point: blood at routine non-recurrence follow-up after resection. Sequencing used PBMCs, obtained at follow-up. The source is a female donor with early-stage non-small cell lung cancer.

This clonotype was seen repeatedly, ten times or more. In DNA, the CDR3 is TGTGCCAGCAGTTACAGGGTCCTCACAGATACGCAGTATTTT. Translated: CASSYRVLTDTQYF. The chain employs TRBV27 and TRBJ2-3; D is perhaps TRBD1 (6 bases). Germline V gives CDR1 MNHEY, CDR2 SMNVEV (reference sequence). The CDR3 is 14 residues long. V was clipped by 4 bases and J by 2 bases, with 10 bases between them.

This clonotype was found many times. The genes are TRBV4-1 and TRBJ2-5; no clear D gene. V was pared by 1 base and J by 3 bases, with 6 bases between. Per germline, CDR1 MGHRA and CDR2 YSYEKL. This CDR3 is 13 amino acids long. CDR3 nucleotides: TGCGCCAGCAGCCAAGCTCCCAAAGAGACCCAGTACTTC. It codes for CASSQAPKETQYF.

This clonotype was recorded many times. Written as DNA, the CDR3 is TGTGCCAGCAGTTACGAGCCCACAGATACGCAGTATTTT. It specifies CASSYEPTDTQYF. The gene calls are TRBV6-2 or TRBV6-3 and TRBJ2-3; D ambiguous. CDR3 length: 13 residues. With 2 bases removed from V and 2 bases from J, the gap between germline ends came to 5 bases. Germline lookup yields CDR1 MNHEY and CDR2 SVGEGT.

As regards this clonotype: At one of its ends the junction is not consistent with the germline gene, which may arise from a read error. The chain is built from TRBV7-7 and TRBJ1-5; D is ambiguous. CDR1 is SSHAT, CDR2 FNYEAQ, per germline (reference sequence). The CDR3 length is 13 residues. In DNA, the CDR3 is TGTGCTAGCAGCTTGAACACTGATCAGCCCCAGCATTTT. Translating gives CASSLNTDQPQHF.

Worth noting for this clonotype: A read error may account for a junction end that differs from germline. The CDR3 nucleotides read TGCGCCTGGAAGACCGGGGCAGGGGTCGGCTACACCTTC. Amino acid sequence: CAWKTGAGVGYTF. This sequence joins TRBV30 and TRBJ1-2; TRBD1 is a possible D gene (6 bases). CDR3 size: 13 residues. From germline, CDR1 is GTSNPN and CDR2 SVGIG (reference sequence). The full variable domain, with the rest looked up from reference TRBV30 and TRBJ1-2, is SQTIHQWPATLVQPVGSPLSLECTVEGTSNPNLYWYRQAAGRGLQLLFYSVGIGQISSEVPQNLSASRPQDRQFILSSKKLLLSDSGFYLCAWKTGAGVGYTFGSGTRLTVV.

To note about this clonotype: At one end the junction does not follow the germline gene, possibly because of a read error. This chain links TRBV4-1 with TRBJ1-2; a possible D gene is TRBD1 (6 bases). The CDR3 is 11 residues long. The germline CDR1 and CDR2 sequences are MGHRA and YSYEKL. As DNA, the CDR3 is TGCGCCAGCAGCCAAGAAGGGGGGCCGGTCTTC. Its translation is CASSQEGGPVF.

This chain links TRBV19 with TRBJ1-1; D is perhaps TRBD1 (6 bases). V was trimmed by 3 bases and J by 1 base, leaving 9 bases between them. The CDR3 spans 14 residues. Germline V CDR1 and CDR2: LNHDA, SQIVND (reference sequence). In DNA form, the CDR3 reads TGTGCCAGTAGTATTAGGGGACAGAACACTGAAGCTTTCTTT. Protein sequence: CASSIRGQNTEAFF. Combining the CDR3 with reference TRBV19 and TRBJ1-1 gives the whole variable domain DGGITQSPKYLFRKEGQNVTLSCEQNLNHDAMYWYRQDPGQGLRLIYYSQIVNDFQKGDIAEGYSVSREKKESFPLTVTSAQKNPTAFYLCASSIRGQNTEAFFGQGTRLTVV.

This clonotype was seen a few times. The junction shows a germline mismatch at one end, possibly a read error. CDR3 in amino acids: CANSITGEGTEAFF. In DNA form, the CDR3 reads TGTGCCAACAGCATAACAGGGGAGGGCACTGAAGCTTTCTTT. The rearrangement uses TRBV11-1 and TRBJ1-1; 7 bases align to TRBD1. This CDR3 has 14 amino acids. Germline V gene data show CDR1 as SGHAT and CDR2 as FQDESV (reference sequence).

This clonotype was counted a few times. The chain uses TRBV5-6 and TRBJ2-7, with D perhaps matching TRBD1 (6 bases). Germline V gives CDR1 SGHDT, CDR2 YYEEEE. The CDR3 loop spans 14 amino acids. Between the trimmed V and J ends, which lost 5 bases and 3 bases, there was a span of 15 bases. The CDR3 is CASRIEGQLYEQYF. CDR3 nucleotide sequence: TGTGCCAGCAGGATAGAAGGACAGCTCTACGAGCAGTACTTC.

This clonotype was seen a few times. The chain has TRBV2 and TRBJ1-5, with TRBD1 as a possible D gene (5 bases). Germline V gene sequence: CDR1 SNHLY, CDR2 FYNNEI. The CDR3 length is 13 residues. The V end lost 4 bases, the J end lost 7 bases, and 11 bases lay between the germline ends. CDR3 sequence (DNA): TGTGCCAGCAGTGTCTCAGGGCAACAGCCCCAGCATTTT. Protein product: CASSVSGQQPQHF.

This clonotype has just a few counts. The chain links TRBV9 to TRBJ2-1; TRBD2 agrees at 10 bases. Trimming cost V 4 bases and J 2 bases; bases outside gene matches: 3. The CDR3 length is 15 residues. CDR1 and CDR2 from the germline V gene are SGDLS and YYNGEE. CDR3 DNA sequence: TGTGCCAGCAGCACCCTAGCGGGGGCCTACAATGAGCAGTTCTTC. This codes for CASSTLAGAYNEQFF.

This clonotype was counted a few times. The chain couples TRBV20-1 to TRBJ2-1, with 11 bases lining up with TRBD2. In germline, CDR1 is DFQATT, CDR2 SNEGSKA (reference sequence). The ends lost 2 bases at V and 7 bases at J; junction bases unmatched: 13. This CDR3 is built from 17 residues. CDR3 region: CSARPLTTSGSSNEQFF. The DNA of the CDR3 is TGCAGTGCTAGACCTCTTACAACTAGCGGGAGTTCGAATGAGCAGTTCTTC.

This clonotype was counted between two and nine times. The chain employs TRBV7-9 and TRBJ1-5; D remains unclear. V lost 3 bases and J 2 bases, leaving 14 bases between the germline ends. The CDR3 is 16 amino acids. Germline CDR1 SEHNR, CDR2 FQNEAQ (reference sequence). The CDR3 DNA reads TGTGCCAGCAGCTTGTCTGGACTAGATGGCAATCAGCCCCAGCATTTT. As protein: CASSLSGLDGNQPQHF.

This clonotype occurred many times. This sequence joins TRBV20-1 and TRBJ2-1; D is ambiguous. There are 14 residues in the CDR3. Trimming left V 0 bases short and J 8 bases short, with 14 bases between. CDR1 is DFQATT, CDR2 SNEGSKA, per germline (reference sequence). The CDR3: CSARDQDAWDEQFF. The CDR3 nucleotides read TGCAGTGCTAGAGATCAGGACGCATGGGATGAGCAGTTCTTC.

The chain recombines TRBV7-9 with TRBJ1-6, with unresolved D. The V and J ends lost 8 bases and 0 bases respectively, with 8 bases between them. Germline V gene sequence: CDR1 SEHNR, CDR2 FQNEAQ (reference sequence). CDR3 length: 14 residues. CDR3 protein: CASSAGSYNSPLHF. The CDR3 DNA reads as TGTGCCAGCTCAGCCGGCTCCTATAATTCACCCCTCCACTTT. The full variable domain, its missing parts supplied by reference TRBV7-9 and TRBJ1-6, is DTGVSQNPRHKITKRGQNVTFRCDPISEHNRLYWYRQTLGQGPEFLTYFQNEAQLEKSRLLSDRFSAERPKGSFSTLEIQRTEQGDSAMYLCASSAGSYNSPLHFGNGTRLTVT.

This clonotype appeared a few times. The chain links TRBV5-1 to TRBJ1-2, with TRBD1 identical over 8 bases. CDR1 and CDR2 from the germline V gene are SGHRS and YFSETQ. This CDR3 is built from 18 residues. V shed 4 bases, J shed 5 bases, and the junction held 19 bases outside the gene matches. The CDR3 DNA reads as TGCGCCAGCAGCCCAGGACTCGTCAACTTCAGGGGGCCGTATGGCTACACCTTC. It yields the protein CASSPGLVNFRGPYGYTF.

V and J are TRBV7-2 and TRBJ2-1; D remains ambiguous. V lost 7 bases to trimming and J lost 2 bases, with 12 bases between them. The CDR3 spans 14 residues. Germline CDR1 SGHTA, CDR2 FQGNSA. The CDR3 region is CASTLSVAYNEQFF. The DNA of the CDR3 is TGTGCCAGCACCCTTTCAGTAGCCTACAATGAGCAGTTCTTC.

V usage is TRBV20-1 and J usage is TRBJ1-2; possibly TRBD1 for D (6 bases). The CDR3 spans 13 residues. V lost 4 bases to trimming and J lost 5 bases, with 14 bases between them. Germline values: CDR1 DFQATT, CDR2 SNEGSKA (reference sequence). CDR3 coding DNA: TGCAGTGCTACGACAGGCGATCTTTATGGCTACACCTTC. Translation gives CSATTGDLYGYTF.

This clonotype is medium-sized. The chain combines TRBV14 with TRBJ2-5; no clear D. Germline values: CDR1 SGHDN, CDR2 FVKESK. The CDR3 extends over 15 amino acids. V was trimmed by 0 bases and J by 5 bases, leaving 13 bases between them. CDR3 sequence: CASSQDVPDSETQYF. CDR3 nucleotides: TGTGCCAGCAGCCAAGATGTTCCGGATTCGGAGACCCAGTACTTC.

This clonotype occurred a few times. This sequence joins TRBV7-3 and TRBJ1-1; D not resolved. Germline V gives CDR1 SGHTA, CDR2 FQGTGA. Trimming removed 5 bases from V and 3 bases from J, with 16 bases in between. CDR3 length: 15 residues. CDR3 coding DNA: TGTGCCAGCAGCCCGTACGGCCGGATGGACACTGAAGCTTTCTTT. Protein sequence: CASSPYGRMDTEAFF.

This chain joins TRBV5-6 and TRBJ1-1; no clear D. V lost 1 base and J lost 4, with 5 bases in between. The CDR3 sequence is 12 residues long. CDR1 and CDR2 (germline): SGHDT, YYEEEE. This CDR3 reads CASSLRSTEAFF. CDR3 sequence (DNA): TGTGCCAGCAGCTTGAGGAGCACTGAAGCTTTCTTT. Supplemented by reference TRBV5-6 and TRBJ1-1, the full variable domain reads DAGVTQSPTHLIKTRGQQVTLRCSPKSGHDTVSWYQQALGQGPQFIFQYYEEEERQRGNFPDRFSGHQFPNYSSELNVNALLLGDSALYLCASSLRSTEAFFGQGTRLTVV.

This clonotype was seen repeatedly, ten times or more. V is TRBV7-9 and J is TRBJ2-1, with 9 positions matching TRBD2. CDR1 is SEHNR and CDR2 is FQNEAQ in the germline V gene (reference sequence). Unmatched junction bases numbered 7, after V lost 4 bases and J lost 9 bases. This CDR3 contains 14 residues. The CDR3 region has the DNA TGTGCCAGCAGCTCTTTAGCGGGAGATGTTGAGCAGTTCTTC. Translation: CASSSLAGDVEQFF.

Many counts were recorded for this clonotype. The CDR3 carries no conserved terminal phenylalanine or tryptophan, so it likely arises from a read error. Because the CDR3's place on the DNA is in doubt, the DNA is left out and the CDR3 is given as listed by TCRdb. The CDR3 region is CASSRLAGGLRV. The chain links TRBV12-3 or TRBV12-4 to TRBJ2-3; no check of the table's D call, TRBD2, against the DNA was made. The CDR3 has 12 residues if both end residues are counted.

This chain connects TRBV7-9 to TRBJ2-1; 7 nucleotides line up with TRBD2. The CDR3 is 16 residues long. V was clipped by 5 bases and J by 2 bases; unmatched bases: 9. The germline gives CDR1 SEHNR, CDR2 FQNEAQ (reference sequence). CDR3 sequence reads: CASSLWGGNAYNEQFF. The CDR3 DNA reads as TGTGCCAGCAGCCTATGGGGGGGGAACGCCTACAATGAGCAGTTCTTC.

The chain combines TRBV27 with TRBJ1-1; possible D gene TRBD1, 6 bases. The length of the CDR3 is 15 residues. Trimming cost V 5 bases and J 1 base, with 14 bases left between them. The germline gives CDR1 MNHEY, CDR2 SMNVEV (reference sequence). CDR3 residues: CASSARDIENTEAFF. CDR3 nucleotide sequence: TGTGCCAGCAGTGCTCGGGACATCGAGAACACTGAAGCTTTCTTT.